These 32 T cell receptor beta chains came from one sample sequenced in a study of T cells after posttransplantation cyclophosphamide. Cyclophosphamide on days +3 and +4 followed busulfan-fludarabine conditioning and a marrow graft. Sequencing was performed with immunoSEQ multiplex PCR; in TCRdb, only in-frame clones are kept and a portion is missing. The repertoire consists of some 16,000 clones, none detected only once. The sample here was PBMCs, taken after allogeneic stem cell transplant with posttransplant cyclophosphamide. The receptors derive from a female patient aged 30 to 45 who received an allogeneic stem cell transplant from a related donor, was CMV-positive, and had no GVHD. Some T cells could come from the graft donor.

In this sample, this clone turned up many times. This sequence joins TRBV25-1 and TRBJ2-2; a weak D match, TRBD1 (6 bases). V lost 4 bases to trimming and J lost 3 bases, with 15 bases between them. The CDR3 runs 16 residues. The germline V gene encodes CDR1 MGHDK and CDR2 SYGVNS. For the CDR3, the DNA is TGTGCCAGCAGTGCCATGGCAGGGGTGGACACCGGGGAGCTGTTTTTT. Protein: CASSAMAGVDTGELFF.

This clone was counted at least ten times. V is TRBV2 and J is TRBJ2-7; D gene uncertain. The length of the CDR3 is 15 residues. CDR1 is SNHLY, CDR2 FYNNEI, per germline. Trimming took off 7 bases at V and 3 bases at J, with 19 bases between the two ends. CDR3 residues: CASILSSEFGYEQYF. The CDR3 nucleotides read TGTGCCAGCATTCTCTCCAGCGAGTTTGGCTACGAGCAGTACTTC.

At least ten counts were recorded for this clone. The chain has TRBV7-2 and TRBJ2-2; D call uncertain. The V end was cut by 2 bases, the J end by 4 bases, with 5 bases between. The CDR3 runs 13 residues. Germline V lookup: CDR1 SGHTA, CDR2 FQGNSA. The CDR3 sequence: CASSLQLTGELFF. The CDR3 nucleotides are TGTGCCAGCAGCTTACAACTCACCGGGGAGCTGTTTTTT.

The table lists this clone with a few counts. The same CDR3 also results from other DNA sequences found in this sample. The CDR3 nucleotides read TGCGCCAGCAGCGGGCCCCCCAGGGAACTAGCGGGAGGGCCCTCTGAGTCCTACAATGAGCAGTTCTTC. Protein: CASSGPPRELAGGPSESYNEQFF. The chain uses TRBV5-1 and TRBJ2-1; the match to TRBD2 covers 13 bases. The CDR3 runs 23 residues. V was pared by 4 bases and J by 1 base, with 23 bases of the junction left unmatched. The germline V gene has CDR1 SGHRS and CDR2 YFSETQ.

This clone was counted at least ten times. V and J are TRBV4-1 and TRBJ1-4; the match to TRBD1 covers 11 bases. The CDR3 is 17 residues long. Germline loops: CDR1 MGHRA, CDR2 YSYEKL. V shed 2 bases, J shed 2 bases, and the junction held 4 bases outside the gene matches. DNA for the CDR3: TGCGCCAGCAGCCAAAGGACAGGGGGCGAGACTAATGAAAAACTGTTTTTT. Protein: CASSQRTGGETNEKLFF.

This clone was detected many times. The chain is built from TRBV4-1 and TRBJ2-2; 9 nucleotides match TRBD2. J lost 5 bases, V lost 1 base, and 11 bases had no gene match. The CDR3 runs to 18 residues. The germline gives CDR1 MGHRA, CDR2 YSYEKL. As DNA, the CDR3 is TGCGCCAGCAGCCAAGGGGGCTTAGCGGGAGTGGGGACCGGGGAGCTGTTTTTT. Translated, it gives CASSQGGLAGVGTGELFF.

At least ten counts were recorded for this clone. The V call is TRBV30, the J call TRBJ2-7, with 10 bases aligning to TRBD1. The J segment lost 5 bases and the V segment lost 3 bases, leaving 7 bases of the junction unmatched. CDR3 length equals 14 residues. Germline CDR1 and CDR2: GTSNPN and SVGIG (reference sequence). The CDR3 loop reads CAWSRDRGENEQYF. The CDR3 nucleotides read TGTGCCTGGAGCCGGGACAGGGGAGAGAACGAGCAGTACTTC.

This clone was counted ten times or more. The genes are TRBV19 and TRBJ1-1, with 10 positions matching TRBD1. The V gene's germline CDR1 is LNHDA and CDR2 SQIVND (reference sequence). This CDR3 has 15 residues. V was clipped by 4 bases and J by 5 bases; unmatched bases: 7. CDR3 sequence (DNA): TGTGCCAGTAGTACTGGACAGGGGGGAAGGACTGAAGCTTTCTTT. This translates into CASSTGQGGRTEAFF.

In its sample, this clone was seen many times. This chain joins TRBV7-8 and TRBJ2-7, with D possibly being TRBD2 (5 bases). The CDR3 contains 15 residues. Between the trimmed V and J ends, which lost 3 bases and 0 bases, there was a span of 12 bases. From germline, CDR1 is SGHVS and CDR2 FQNEAQ. CDR3 region: CASSFRWENSYEQYF. The CDR3 DNA follows: TGTGCCAGCAGCTTTAGGTGGGAGAACTCCTACGAGCAGTACTTC.

Concerning this clone itself: It may be a read error: a sequence one base away is much more abundant. This CDR3 is also generated by other DNA sequences in the sample. The chain uses TRBV21-1 and TRBJ2-4; the D call in the table, TRBD2, was not verified against the DNA. TRBV21-1 is noted as a pseudogene. The CDR3 has 19 amino acids. The CDR3 DNA reads TGTGCCAGCAGCAACCGGACTAGCGGGAGGAACGGTGCCAAAAACATTCAGTACTTC. It is translated as CASSNRTSGRNGAKNIQYF.

This clone was detected ten times or more. As DNA, the CDR3 is TGTGCCAGCAGTCCTGGGGACAGGGAGATTGGTGAAAACATTCAGTACTTC. It yields the protein CASSPGDREIGENIQYF. The gene calls are TRBV2 and TRBJ2-4, with 9 bases matching TRBD1. Looked up from germline, CDR1 is SNHLY and CDR2 is FYNNEI. The CDR3 has 17 residues. Unmatched junction bases numbered 13, after V lost 5 bases and J lost 5 bases.

The table lists this clone with many counts. The genes are TRBV7-2 and TRBJ2-7, with 11 nucleotides matching TRBD2. V lost 1 base and J lost 2; bases outside the gene matches: 1. The germline CDR1 and CDR2 sequences are SGHTA and FQGNSA. The CDR3 extends over 15 amino acids. CDR3 region: CASSLGGLAAYEQYF. In DNA, the CDR3 is TGTGCCAGCAGCTTAGGGGGACTAGCGGCCTACGAGCAGTACTTC.

In this sample, this clone turned up many times. The chain is built from TRBV27 and TRBJ1-1; D is ambiguous. The V end was cut by 6 bases, the J end by 5 bases, with 19 bases between. The CDR3 sequence is 15 residues long. Germline CDR1 and CDR2: MNHEY and SMNVEV (reference sequence). Here the CDR3 DNA reads TGTGCCAGCAGCACCTTAGACCGGAGGAGAACTGAAGCTTTCTTT. Protein: CASSTLDRRRTEAFF.

This clone came up many times. The rearrangement joins TRBV7-2 to TRBJ2-1; maybe TRBD1 (5 bases). Trimming took off 6 bases at V and 7 bases at J, with 16 bases between the two ends. The CDR3 totals 14 residues. Germline V gene data show CDR1 as SGHTA and CDR2 as FQGNSA. CDR3 in amino acids: CASRFTPSGNEQFF. CDR3 DNA sequence: TGTGCCAGCAGATTTACTCCCTCAGGGAATGAGCAGTTCTTC.

This clone was observed a few times. A much larger clone differs by one base, so this may be a read error. The chain joins TRBV30 to TRBJ2-5, with 12 bases that match TRBD2. The J call is uncertain, as TRBJ2-7 better fits the DNA end. Germline V gene lookup returns CDR1 GTSNPN and CDR2 SVGIG (reference sequence). This CDR3 is built from 17 residues. The CDR3 DNA follows: TGTGCCTGGAGGGCCCCCTCGACTAGCGGGAGCTCCTACGAGCAGTACTTC. Translation gives CAWRAPSTSGSSYEQYF.

This clone showed up many times. This chain joins TRBV25-1 and TRBJ2-3; D remains unclear. Deletions cut 5 bases from V and 2 bases from J, with 8 bases between. CDR3 size: 13 residues. Germline V gene lookup returns CDR1 MGHDK and CDR2 SYGVNS. The CDR3 sequence: CASSPQNTDTQYF. DNA of the CDR3: TGTGCCAGCAGTCCACAAAACACAGATACGCAGTATTTT. The full variable domain, completed using reference TRBV25-1 and TRBJ2-3, is EADIYQTPRYLVIGTGKKITLECSQTMGHDKMYWYQQDPGMELHLIHYSYGVNSTEKGDLSSESTVSRIRTEHFPLTLESARPSHTSQYLCASSPQNTDTQYFGPGTRLTVL.

This clone was seen ten or more times. The rearrangement links TRBV28 to TRBJ1-5, with D tentatively TRBD1 (6 bases). V dropped 3 bases and J dropped 3 bases, with 21 bases sitting between them. This CDR3 spans 18 amino acids. CDR1 and CDR2 from the germline V gene are MDHEN and SYDVKM. The CDR3 protein is CASSLNREVINPNQPQHF. In nucleotides, the CDR3 is TGTGCCAGCAGTTTGAACAGGGAAGTGATTAATCCCAATCAGCCCCAGCATTTT. The full variable domain, in which reference TRBV28 and TRBJ1-5 provide the parts outside the CDR3, is DVKVTQSSRYLVKRTGEKVFLECVQDMDHENMFWYRQDPGLGLRLIYFSYDVKMKEKGDIPEGYSVSREKKERFSLILESASTNQTSMYLCASSLNREVINPNQPQHFGDGTRLSIL.

This clone has a count of ten or more. V is TRBV18 and J is TRBJ2-3, with D tentatively TRBD1 (7 bases). This CDR3 is 15 amino acids long. The ends were cut back, 6 bases at V and 4 bases at J, with 17 bases in the middle. CDR1 KGHSH and CDR2 LQKENI come from the germline V gene. The CDR3 DNA sequence: TGTGCCAGCTCCCCCTCAGGAGGGGGCGCAGATACGCAGTATTTT. This encodes CASSPSGGGADTQYF.

This clone appeared many times. The chain couples TRBV11-2 to TRBJ2-7; TRBD1 matches at 10 bases. The V gene's germline CDR1 is SGHAT and CDR2 FQNNGV. V shed 2 bases, J shed 7 bases, and the junction held 14 bases outside the gene matches. The CDR3 is made up of 17 amino acids. CDR3 nucleotide sequence: TGTGCCAGCAGCTTAAAACGACCGGGACAGGGGAGGATGGAGCAGTACTTC. It is translated as CASSLKRPGQGRMEQYF.

This clone turned up a few times. V gene TRBV23-1 combines with J gene TRBJ1-6; TRBD1 agrees at 8 bases. Being an ORF, TRBV23-1 has a function that is uncertain. J gave up 1 base and V 2 bases, and 10 bases lay outside the gene matches. The CDR3 extends over 19 amino acids. CDR3: CASSQPPTGVESYNSPLHF. In nucleotides, the CDR3 is TGCGCCAGCAGTCAACCCCCGACAGGGGTTGAATCCTATAATTCACCCCTCCACTTT.

This clone has a count of ten or more. V is TRBV11-3 and J is TRBJ2-6; D may be TRBD1 (6 bases). Looked up from germline, CDR1 is SGHNT and CDR2 is YENEEA. The CDR3 runs 15 residues. V was clipped by 2 bases and J by 2 bases, with 7 bases between them. The CDR3 nucleotides read TGTGCCAGCAGCTTATCAGGGGCTGGGGCCAACGTCCTGACTTTC. Its translation is CASSLSGAGANVLTF. Using reference TRBV11-3 and TRBJ2-6 for the parts outside the CDR3, the full variable domain is EAGVVQSPRYKIIEKKQPVAFWCNPISGHNTLYWYLQNLGQGPELLIRYENEEAVDDSQLPKDRFSAERLKGVDSTLKIQPAELGDSAVYLCASSLSGAGANVLTFGAGSRLTVL.

In this sample, this clone turned up many times. The chain employs TRBV19 and TRBJ2-2, with a weak D call TRBD2 (6 bases). Trimming removed 3 bases at V and 8 bases at J, with 13 bases between. Germline V lookup: CDR1 LNHDA, CDR2 SQIVND (reference sequence). This CDR3 is 14 amino acids long. The CDR3 nucleotides are TGTGCCAGTAGTATCTCCGGCGGGACTGGGGAGCTGTTTTTT. Residues: CASSISGGTGELFF. The full variable domain, completed using reference TRBV19 and TRBJ2-2, is DGGITQSPKYLFRKEGQNVTLSCEQNLNHDAMYWYRQDPGQGLRLIYYSQIVNDFQKGDIAEGYSVSREKKESFPLTVTSAQKNPTAFYLCASSISGGTGELFFGEGSRLTVL.

This clone has a count of ten or more. The genes are TRBV11-3 and TRBJ2-7; the D gene is possibly TRBD1 (6 bases). Germline lookup yields CDR1 SGHNT and CDR2 YENEEA. V lost 1 base, J lost 0 bases, and 10 bases lay in between. CDR3 size: 15 residues. CDR3 sequence (DNA): TGTGCCAGCAGCTTAGGGCAGGGGTTCTCCTACGAGCAGTACTTC. It yields the protein CASSLGQGFSYEQYF.

This clone was observed a handful of times. This sequence may be a read error, since a much larger clone differs from it by one base. The rearrangement joins TRBV27 to TRBJ2-1, with D maybe TRBD2 (5 bases). The CDR3 loop spans 17 amino acids. Trimming took 10 bases from V and 0 from J, leaving 22 bases between them. Germline CDR1 MNHEY, CDR2 SMNVEV (reference sequence). This chain's CDR3 is CATQYNWETRSYNEQFF. The DNA of the CDR3 is TGTGCCACCCAATATAACTGGGAGACCCGCTCCTACAATGAGCAGTTCTTC.

This clone showed up many times. This chain links TRBV28 with TRBJ2-7; 8 bases agree with TRBD2. Germline V lookup: CDR1 MDHEN, CDR2 SYDVKM. The CDR3 spans 18 residues. J was trimmed by 0 bases and V by 5 bases; bases with no gene match: 15. Written as DNA, the CDR3 is TGTGCCAGCAGTCATAGCGGGGTCCGAGTTCCGAGCTCCTACGAGCAGTACTTC. This sequence encodes CASSHSGVRVPSSYEQYF.

This clone was picked up many times. V gene TRBV5-1 combines with J gene TRBJ2-7; D gene unclear. The CDR3 sequence is 14 residues long. Germline V gives CDR1 SGHRS, CDR2 YFSETQ. Trimming removed 0 bases at V and 3 bases at J, with 10 bases between. In DNA, the CDR3 is TGCGCCAGCAGCTTGGCAAACAGCCTCTACGAGCAGTACTTC. As protein: CASSLANSLYEQYF.

At least ten counts were recorded for this clone. The chain links TRBV28 to TRBJ2-1; 9 nucleotides align to TRBD2. Germline V gene data show CDR1 as MDHEN and CDR2 as SYDVKM. The junction had 12 bases not matched to a gene; V was cut back by 3 bases and J by 0 bases. The length of the CDR3 is 19 residues. CDR3 amino acids: CASSLGGRAKRSSYNEQFF. The CDR3 DNA follows: TGTGCCAGCAGTTTGGGCGGGAGGGCAAAAAGAAGCTCCTACAATGAGCAGTTCTTC.

This clone was counted many times. CDR3 nucleotide sequence: TGTGCCAGCAGCCCTGAAACGGGAGGGCCTAGCGAGCAGTACTTC. Protein sequence: CASSPETGGPSEQYF. The chain carries TRBV28 and TRBJ2-7; 8 nucleotides align to TRBD2. The CDR3 length is 15 residues. V lost 6 bases, J lost 6 bases, and 13 bases stayed unmatched. In germline, CDR1 is MDHEN, CDR2 SYDVKM.

This clone was observed many times. The gene calls are TRBV29-1 and TRBJ2-5, with TRBD1 matching over 7 bases. CDR1 and CDR2 (germline): SQVTM, ANQGSEA. The length of the CDR3 is 19 residues. Trimming took 4 bases from V and 5 from J; bases not matched to a gene: 25. This chain's CDR3 is CSVGRSSYKRTGTRETQYF. Here the CDR3 DNA reads TGCAGCGTTGGTCGGTCCTCCTACAAAAGGACAGGCACCAGGGAGACCCAGTACTTC.

This clone has a count of ten or more. V usage is TRBV28 and J usage is TRBJ2-1, with TRBD2 matching over 8 bases. Germline V CDR1 and CDR2: MDHEN, SYDVKM. This CDR3 spans 19 amino acids. The J segment lost 3 bases and the V segment lost 3 bases, leaving 16 bases of the junction unmatched. CDR3: CASSFDPVVAGTFYNEQFF. The CDR3 DNA is TGTGCCAGCAGTTTCGACCCGGTGGTAGCGGGGACATTCTACAATGAGCAGTTCTTC.

Many counts were recorded for this clone. The chain has TRBV19 and TRBJ2-1; TRBD1 aligns across 10 bases. This CDR3 is 16 amino acids long. CDR1 LNHDA and CDR2 SQIVND come from the germline V gene (reference sequence). V was clipped by 0 bases and J by 4 bases; unmatched bases: 3. In DNA, the CDR3 is TGTGCCAGTAGTATAGATAGGACAGGGGGATACAATGAGCAGTTCTTC. It codes for CASSIDRTGGYNEQFF.

This clone was detected many times. This chain uses TRBV9 with TRBJ1-5; no reliable D call. V was trimmed by 5 bases and J by 3 bases, leaving 12 bases between them. Per germline, CDR1 SGDLS and CDR2 YYNGEE. The CDR3 is 14 residues long. This CDR3 is CASSLAGDNQPQHF. The CDR3 DNA sequence: TGTGCCAGCAGTCTCGCCGGGGACAATCAGCCCCAGCATTTT. Supplemented by reference TRBV9 and TRBJ1-5, the full variable domain reads DSGVTQTPKHLITATGQRVTLRCSPRSGDLSVYWYQQSLDQGLQFLIQYYNGEERAKGNILERFSAQQFPDLHSELNLSSLELGDSALYFCASSLAGDNQPQHFGDGTRLSIL.